This T cell receptor beta chain came from a study of T cells in Graves' hyperthyroidism and ophthalmopathy. Study results and caveats: Most clonotypes expanded in thyroid above 0.001 were likewise present in blood.

Germline CDR1 DFQATT, CDR2 SNEGSKA (reference sequence). J gave up 6 bases and V 8 bases, and 5 bases lay outside the gene matches. The CDR3 consists of 13 residues. It was RNA transcripts that yielded the amplified TCR beta CDR3 regions. The HTBI set primed first-round TCR CDR3 RT-PCR. One entry per CDR3 protein, called by TCRdb with MiXCR from the multiplex PCR reads. The repertoire has over 300,000 distinct CDR3 sequences, 11% to 15% of them found once; the top ten carry approximately 11%. Graves' hyperthyroidism is called stable when ophthalmopathy does not progress within 18 months. Uncontrolled infections, other autoimmune diseases, pregnancy or lactation led to exclusion of patients. PBMCs were collected from a roughly 10 ml volume of fresh peripheral blood. A single count supports this clonotype. Its specificity is not known.

This chain links TRBV20-1 with TRBJ2-1; 12 nucleotides agree with TRBD2. The TCR was taken from a woman aged 60-75 years with Graves' hyperthyroidism. Specimen: blood. The CDR3: CSMGLAGSNEQFF. DNA for the CDR3: TGCAGTATGGGACTAGCGGGCAGCAATGAGCAGTTCTTC.